The 22 T cell receptor beta chains reported below all come from one sample, sequenced in a study of shared clonotypes between healthy human individuals. The data were produced by immunoSEQ multiplex PCR, yet TCRdb's version contains in-frame clones alone and is incomplete. Among more than 2,000,000 clones listed, 90% to 95% were seen once. Sequencing was done on a sample of naive CD4+ T cells from PBMCs. Subset meaning: CD45RA+ positively selected. These receptors all come from a man younger than 30 in good health. Some clones in this sample may be carry-over from other donors' samples.

The rearrangement links TRBV10-2 to TRBJ2-3, with 7 bases identical to TRBD2. V gave up 5 bases and J gave up 3 bases; unmatched junction bases: 8. The CDR3 is 15 amino acids. Germline-derived CDR1 and CDR2 are WSHSY and SAAADI. CDR3 region: CASSRSGRETDTQYF. As DNA, the CDR3 is TGCGCCAGCAGTAGGTCAGGGAGGGAAACAGATACGCAGTATTTT.

The rearrangement links TRBV2 to TRBJ2-2; 7 bases align to TRBD1. From germline, CDR1 is SNHLY and CDR2 FYNNEI. CDR3 length: 17 amino acids. The J segment lost 1 base and the V segment lost 1 base, leaving 6 bases of the junction unmatched. CDR3 sequence (DNA): TGTGCCAGCAGTGAAGGGCCTCGGACAGGGAACACCGGGGAGCTGTTTTTT. Its protein is CASSEGPRTGNTGELFF.

This chain joins TRBV7-9 and TRBJ1-3, with D possibly TRBD1 on 5 matching bases. Germline V gives CDR1 SEHNR, CDR2 FQNEAQ (reference sequence). Deletions cut 2 bases from V and 4 bases from J, with 12 bases between. The CDR3 has 15 residues. The CDR3 DNA sequence: TGTGCCAGCAGCTTAACAGGTCTTGGCGGAAACACCATATATTTT. Encoded protein: CASSLTGLGGNTIYF.

This chain connects TRBV19 to TRBJ1-1; D is ambiguous. Trimming pared 5 bases from V and 1 base from J, leaving 14 bases between. This CDR3 has 15 amino acids. The germline V gene has CDR1 LNHDA and CDR2 SQIVND (reference sequence). The CDR3 sequence: CASSDPPTSNTEAFF. Written as DNA, the CDR3 is TGTGCCAGTAGTGACCCTCCGACATCGAACACTGAAGCTTTCTTT.

This rearrangement joins TRBV10-3 to TRBJ1-3; 8 bases align to TRBD1. The CDR3 is 14 residues long. In germline, CDR1 is ENHRY, CDR2 SYGVKD. Trimming at V came to 6 bases and at J to 7 bases, leaving 8 bases not matched to a gene. The chain's CDR3 is CAIRMDRETNTIYF. The CDR3 region has the DNA TGTGCCATCAGAATGGACAGGGAGACTAACACCATATATTTT.

The V and J genes are TRBV5-1 and TRBJ2-7; 8 nucleotides align to TRBD1. This CDR3 region has 15 residues. Germline V gene lookup returns CDR1 SGHRS and CDR2 YFSETQ. J gave up 4 bases and V 4 bases, and 10 bases lay outside the gene matches. The CDR3 spells CASSTGQGIVYEQYF. In DNA, the CDR3 is TGCGCCAGCAGCACAGGACAGGGTATAGTTTACGAGCAGTACTTC. Full variable domain (remainder filled in from reference TRBV5-1 and TRBJ2-7): KAGVTQTPRYLIKTRGQQVTLSCSPISGHRSVSWYQQTPGQGLQFLFEYFSETQRNKGNFPGRFSGRQFSNSRSEMNVSTLELGDSALYLCASSTGQGIVYEQYFGPGTRLTVT.

The genes are TRBV5-1 and TRBJ2-2, with unresolved D. This CDR3 is 15 amino acids long. Trimming removed 4 bases from V and 2 bases from J, with 12 bases in between. Germline CDR1 SGHRS, CDR2 YFSETQ. CDR3 amino acids: CASSPPTPNTGELFF. DNA for the CDR3: TGCGCCAGCAGCCCACCGACTCCTAACACCGGGGAGCTGTTTTTT.

This chain connects TRBV10-3 to TRBJ2-1; either TRBD1 or TRBD2 may fit D (5 bases each). With 2 bases removed from V and 9 bases from J, the gap between germline ends came to 14 bases. The CDR3 has 14 residues. Germline values: CDR1 ENHRY, CDR2 SYGVKD. For the CDR3, the DNA is TGTGCCATCAGTGAGGGGCTAGCTGGGGGTGAGCAGTTCTTC. Translated, it gives CAISEGLAGGEQFF.

This clone was observed a single time. This sequence joins TRBV6-6 and TRBJ1-4, with D possibly matching TRBD1 (6 bases). CDR3 length: 15 amino acids. With 2 bases removed from V and 6 bases from J, the gap between germline ends came to 13 bases. The germline V gene encodes CDR1 MNHNY and CDR2 SVGAGI (reference sequence). The CDR3 spells CASSYPGARDEKLFF. CDR3 DNA: TGTGCCAGCAGTTACCCGGGGGCGAGGGATGAAAAACTGTTTTTT.

The chain employs TRBV7-3 and TRBJ1-1, with 7 bases identical to TRBD1. CDR1 SGHTA and CDR2 FQGTGA come from the germline V gene. J lost 8 bases, V lost 5 bases, and 11 bases had no gene match. The CDR3 is 14 amino acids. As DNA, the CDR3 is TGTGCCAGCAGCCGAACCGACAGGGCATCAGAAGCTTTCTTT. Encoded protein: CASSRTDRASEAFF.

The chain links TRBV5-1 to TRBJ2-5, with a weak D call TRBD1 (5 bases). Trimming stripped 2 bases from V and 0 bases from J, with 14 bases between. The CDR3 runs 16 residues. Germline lookup yields CDR1 SGHRS and CDR2 YFSETQ. CDR3: CASSFLPRAYQETQYF. The CDR3 nucleotides read TGCGCCAGCAGCTTTTTGCCCAGGGCGTACCAAGAGACCCAGTACTTC.

As for this clone: Other DNA sequences in the same sample also yield this CDR3. The chain joins TRBV9 to TRBJ1-3; 7 positions agree with TRBD1. The length of the CDR3 is 15 residues. Germline CDR1 SGDLS, CDR2 YYNGEE. The V gene end was trimmed by 0 bases and the J gene end by 2 bases; junction bases not matched to a gene: 2. The DNA of the CDR3 is TGTGCCAGCAGCGTAGAGGGGACAGCTGGAAACACCATATATTTT. It yields the protein CASSVEGTAGNTIYF.

V gene TRBV11-2 combines with J gene TRBJ2-2; D remains ambiguous. CDR3 size: 11 residues. Germline assignment: CDR1 SGHAT and CDR2 FQNNGV. Trimming stripped 8 bases from V and 4 bases from J, with 5 bases between. CDR3 region: CASHSTGELFF. CDR3 in DNA: TGTGCCAGCCATTCCACCGGGGAGCTGTTTTTT.

The chain employs TRBV2 and TRBJ1-2; D gene ambiguous. The CDR3 covers 13 residues. Germline CDR1 is SNHLY and CDR2 is FYNNEI. Trimming removed 6 bases from V and 4 bases from J, with 12 bases in between. The CDR3 bases are TGTGCCAGCAGCCGACGGACGGGCTATGGCTACACCTTC. Protein: CASSRRTGYGYTF.

The chain recombines TRBV28 with TRBJ2-3; TRBD2 aligns across 7 bases. J lost 3 bases, V lost 6 bases, and 9 bases had no gene match. This CDR3 has 15 residues. Germline lookup yields CDR1 MDHEN and CDR2 SYDVKM. The CDR3 region is CASSPLGRGTDTQYF. DNA of the CDR3: TGTGCCAGCAGCCCGTTGGGGAGGGGTACAGATACGCAGTATTTT. Based on the CDR3 plus reference TRBV28 and TRBJ2-3, the full variable domain is DVKVTQSSRYLVKRTGEKVFLECVQDMDHENMFWYRQDPGLGLRLIYFSYDVKMKEKGDIPEGYSVSREKKERFSLILESASTNQTSMYLCASSPLGRGTDTQYFGPGTRLTVL.

The chain has TRBV23-1 and TRBJ2-2, with D possibly being TRBD1 (6 bases). TRBV23-1 is filed as an ORF, its function uncertain. The CDR3 sequence is 16 residues long. Trimming took 9 bases from V and 2 from J, leaving 19 bases between them. This chain's CDR3 is CARPSAGAENTGELFF. In DNA, the CDR3 is TGCGCCAGGCCGTCGGCAGGGGCGGAAAACACCGGGGAGCTGTTTTTT.

The rearrangement uses TRBV18 and TRBJ2-1; D uncertain. CDR3 length: 13 residues. Looked up from germline, CDR1 is KGHSH and CDR2 is LQKENI. Trimming stripped 5 bases from V and 5 bases from J, with 10 bases between. The CDR3 loop is CASSLRMDNEQFF. CDR3 DNA: TGTGCCAGCTCATTAAGGATGGACAATGAGCAGTTCTTC.

The chain has TRBV15 and TRBJ2-3; no definite D call. Trimming removed 0 bases at V and 2 bases at J, with 12 bases between. There are 16 residues in the CDR3. Germline loops: CDR1 LNHNV, CDR2 YYDKDF (reference sequence). CDR3 bases: TGTGCCACCAGCAGAGATTTCAGGCCGCCCACAGATACGCAGTATTTT. Protein sequence: CATSRDFRPPTDTQYF.

The gene calls are TRBV5-1 and TRBJ1-1; 7 positions agree with TRBD1. CDR3 length: 14 amino acids. Germline CDR1 reads SGHRS; CDR2 reads YFSETQ. V shed 2 bases, J shed 6 bases, and the junction held 7 bases outside the gene matches. The CDR3, as DNA: TGCGCCAGCAGCTTCCGGCAGGGGGTGGCTGAAGCTTTCTTT. Translating gives CASSFRQGVAEAFF.

J is TRBJ2-3 and V is TRBV6-4; no firm D call. Germline V CDR1 and CDR2: MRHNA, SNTAGT. CDR3 length: 16 amino acids. Trimming removed 2 bases from V and 2 bases from J, with 14 bases in between. CDR3 nucleotides: TGTGCCAGCAGTGACGTATTTGGGATGCTCACAGATACGCAGTATTTT. It is translated as CASSDVFGMLTDTQYF.

This rearrangement joins TRBV11-2 to TRBJ2-2; 7 nucleotides agree with TRBD1. Germline CDR1 reads SGHAT; CDR2 reads FQNNGV. J lost 1 base, V lost 5 bases, and 4 bases had no gene match. CDR3 length: 15 amino acids. For the CDR3, the DNA is TGTGCCAGCAGCCGGGACAGCCTGAACACCGGGGAGCTGTTTTTT. Residues: CASSRDSLNTGELFF.

The chain employs TRBV21-1 and TRBJ2-3; TRBD2, the table's D call, was not compared with the DNA. TRBV21-1 constitutes a pseudogene. The CDR3 totals 17 residues. The CDR3 sequence: CASSKGEREGRVDTQYF. The CDR3 DNA sequence: TGTGCCAGCAGCAAGGGGGAGCGGGAGGGCCGTGTAGATACGCAGTATTTT.